These T cell receptor beta chains were read from a single sample in a study of human T cells and chemical hapten exposure. MiXCR, applied by TCRdb to the RACE reads, yields one record per CDR3 protein. In the table there are roughly 380,000 distinct CDR3 sequences, roughly 5% of which are singletons. Material: whole blood, obtained in connection with sensitization to the hapten diphenylcyclopropenone (DPC). Receptors originate from a woman between 50 and 59 years old with alopecia areata. Some clones in this sample may be carry-over from other donors' samples. Each CDR3 is given with its conserved first and last residue. A D gene is named only where the DNA matches it firmly. The size of a clone is reported for some rows only, either as once, few or many, or as a class for expanded clones.

J gene: TRBJ1-2
clone size: NA
D gene: TRBD1
V gene: TRBV5-4
CDR3 protein: CASSLFQGGNYGYTF
CDR3 DNA: TGTGCCAGCAGCTTGTTTCAGGGGGGGAACTATGGCTACACCTTC

J gene: TRBJ2-7
clone size: few
D gene: NA
V gene: TRBV9
CDR3 protein: CASSVGFTYEQYF
CDR3 DNA: TGTGCCAGCAGCGTAGGATTCACCTACGAGCAGTACTTC

J gene: TRBJ1-1
clone size: NA
D gene: NA
V gene: TRBV10-3
CDR3 protein: CAISDGDMGEAFF
CDR3 DNA: TGTGCCATCAGTGACGGGGATATGGGTGAAGCTTTCTTT

J gene: TRBJ2-3
clone size: many
D gene: NA
V gene: TRBV6-5
CDR3 protein: CASSPLDSTDTQYF
CDR3 DNA: TGTGCCAGCAGTCCGCTCGACTCGACAGATACGCAGTATTTT

J gene: TRBJ2-5
clone size: few
D gene: TRBD2
V gene: TRBV10-2
CDR3 protein: CASSGLAGEKQETQYF
CDR3 DNA: TGCGCCAGCTCCGGACTAGCGGGAGAAAAACAAGAGACCCAGTACTTC

J gene: TRBJ1-5
clone size: many
D gene: NA
V gene: TRBV7-3
CDR3 protein: CASSSPGALDQPQHF
CDR3 DNA: TGTGCCAGCAGCTCCCCGGGGGCGTTAGATCAGCCCCAGCATTTT

J gene: TRBJ1-4
clone size: few
D gene: NA
V gene: TRBV29-1
CDR3 protein: CSARQGSNEKLFF
CDR3 DNA: TGCAGCGCCCGTCAGGGGTCTAATGAAAAACTGTTTTTT

J gene: TRBJ1-4
clone size: NA
D gene: NA
V gene: TRBV6-6
CDR3 protein: CASEGSGEKLFF
CDR3 DNA: TGTGCCAGCGAGGGGAGCGGTGAAAAACTGTTTTTT

J gene: TRBJ2-7
clone size: many
D gene: TRBD1
V gene: TRBV20-1
CDR3 protein: CSAGQGVYEQYF
CDR3 DNA: TGCAGTGCTGGACAGGGGGTTTACGAGCAGTACTTC

J gene: TRBJ1-6
clone size: few
D gene: TRBD1
V gene: TRBV15
CDR3 protein: CATGTASAGSLHF
CDR3 DNA: TGTGCCACCGGGACAGCTTCCGCAGGATCCCTCCACTTT

J gene: TRBJ2-2
clone size: few
D gene: TRBD1
V gene: TRBV2
CDR3 protein: CASSLPAGQGYTGELFF
CDR3 DNA: TGTGCCAGCAGTCTACCGGCGGGACAGGGGTATACCGGGGAGCTGTTTTTT

J gene: TRBJ1-6
clone size: few
D gene: NA
V gene: TRBV5-1
CDR3 protein: CASRAVNSPLHF
CDR3 DNA: TGCGCCAGCAGGGCGGTTAATTCACCCCTCCACTTT

J gene: TRBJ1-4
clone size: many
D gene: TRBD1
V gene: TRBV20-1
CDR3 protein: CSARDNRGLNEKLFF
CDR3 DNA: TGCAGTGCTAGAGATAACAGGGGATTAAATGAAAAACTGTTTTTT

J gene: TRBJ2-3
clone size: many
D gene: TRBD2
V gene: TRBV10-3
CDR3 protein: CAISIGTSGKDTQYF
CDR3 DNA: TGTGCCATCAGCATCGGGACTAGCGGTAAAGATACGCAGTATTTT

J gene: TRBJ2-5
clone size: many
D gene: TRBD2
V gene: TRBV7-2
CDR3 protein: CATGTTSETQYF
CDR3 DNA: TGTGCCACCGGGACTACCTCGGAGACCCAGTACTTC

J gene: TRBJ2-1
clone size: few
D gene: TRBD2
V gene: TRBV10-3
CDR3 protein: CAINGGGPDNEQFF
CDR3 DNA: TGTGCCATCAACGGCGGGGGGCCTGACAATGAGCAGTTCTTC

J gene: TRBJ2-1
clone size: few
D gene: TRBD2
V gene: TRBV25-1
CDR3 protein: CASQLAGAYNEQFF
CDR3 DNA: TGTGCCAGCCAACTAGCGGGGGCCTACAATGAGCAGTTCTTC

J gene: TRBJ2-3
clone size: NA
D gene: TRBD2
V gene: TRBV27
CDR3 protein: CASRPSGGRGTDTQYF
CDR3 DNA: TGTGCCAGCAGGCCTAGCGGGGGGCGGGGCACAGATACGCAGTATTTT

J gene: TRBJ2-7
clone size: few
D gene: TRBD2
V gene: TRBV27
CDR3 protein: CASGPSGYYEQYF
CDR3 DNA: TGTGCCAGCGGCCCTAGCGGTTACTACGAGCAGTACTTC

J gene: TRBJ1-5
clone size: few
D gene: NA
V gene: TRBV20-1
CDR3 protein: CSASTGTSQPQHF
CDR3 DNA: TGCAGTGCTAGTACTGGGACTAGTCAGCCCCAGCATTTT

J gene: TRBJ2-2
clone size: few
D gene: TRBD2
V gene: TRBV20-1
CDR3 protein: CSAQRGVNTGELFF
CDR3 DNA: TGCAGTGCTCAGCGGGGGGTAAACACCGGGGAGCTGTTTTTT

J gene: TRBJ2-7
clone size: many
D gene: TRBD2
V gene: TRBV20-1
CDR3 protein: CSAPRAGASREQYF
CDR3 DNA: TGCAGTGCGCCAAGAGCGGGAGCCTCCCGGGAGCAGTACTTC

J gene: TRBJ1-1
clone size: many
D gene: NA
V gene: TRBV6-1
CDR3 protein: CASSSTWTTEAFF
CDR3 DNA: TGTGCCAGCAGTTCCACTTGGACCACTGAAGCTTTCTTT